The 22 T cell receptor beta chains presented below share a single source sample, sequenced in a study of cytomegalovirus exposure and HLA in healthy donors. The primer mix had 60 Vbeta and 13 Jbeta primers. Here immunoSEQ multiplex PCR was the method, and the copy in TCRdb shows in-frame clones only, minus some. This repertoire shows roughly 70,000 clones, almost 85% found once; its top ten account for under 2.5%. The sample taken for sequencing was PBMCs. The receptor source for this set is a man in his late teens or twenties in good health and CMV-seronegative.

The V gene is TRBV7-9, the J gene TRBJ1-4; 7 bases line up with TRBD1. The CDR3 is made up of 15 amino acids. CDR1 is SEHNR, CDR2 FQNEAQ, per germline (reference sequence). The junction had 6 bases not matched to a gene; V was cut back by 5 bases and J by 3 bases. The CDR3: CASSPVTGSNEKLFF. As DNA, the CDR3 is TGTGCCAGCAGCCCCGTGACAGGGTCTAATGAAAAACTGTTTTTT.

The V call is TRBV19, the J call TRBJ2-2; 8 bases are a match to TRBD2. With V trimmed by 4 bases and J by 4 bases, 14 bases remained unmatched. The CDR3 totals 18 residues. CDR1 LNHDA and CDR2 SQIVND come from the germline V gene (reference sequence). The CDR3 DNA sequence: TGTGCCAGTAGTACCACACGGGGGGGAGGGAACCCCACCGGGGAGCTGTTTTTT. It encodes CASSTTRGGGNPTGELFF.

This clone was detected a few times. The chain has TRBV7-6 and TRBJ1-2; D is ambiguous. V lost 2 bases and J 5 bases, leaving 18 bases between the germline ends. The germline gives CDR1 SGHVS, CDR2 FNYEAQ. This CDR3 has 16 amino acids. The DNA for the CDR3 is TGTGCCAGCAGCTTATACGAAATACCCCAGTTTTATGGCTACACCTTC. Translating gives CASSLYEIPQFYGYTF.

J is TRBJ1-5 and V is TRBV5-6; D possibly corresponds to TRBD1 (6 bases). This CDR3 comprises 16 residues. Trimming took off 2 bases at V and 4 bases at J, with 16 bases between the two ends. The germline V gene has CDR1 SGHDT and CDR2 YYEEEE. The CDR3 DNA reads as TGTGCCAGCAGCTTTCTGGTACAGGGTACGAATCAGCCCCAGCATTTT. It encodes CASSFLVQGTNQPQHF.

The V gene is TRBV6-5, the J gene TRBJ2-2, with 10 bases that match TRBD1. With V trimmed by 6 bases and J by 6 bases, 7 bases remained unmatched. CDR3 length: 15 residues. Germline CDR1 is MNHEY and CDR2 is SVGAGI. The CDR3 DNA reads TGTGCCAGCAGGTGGGACAGGGGAGACGCCGGGGAGCTGTTTTTT. It codes for CASRWDRGDAGELFF.

The chain couples TRBV10-2 to TRBJ1-2; 7 bases match TRBD1. Germline values: CDR1 WSHSY, CDR2 SAAADI. V was clipped by 5 bases and J by 5 bases; unmatched bases: 5. This CDR3 is 13 amino acids long. CDR3 residues: CASSSDRAYGYTF. In DNA, the CDR3 is TGCGCCAGCAGTTCCGACAGGGCTTATGGCTACACCTTC.

The chain joins TRBV6-1 to TRBJ2-7; 7 bases map to TRBD1. CDR3 length: 12 residues. V shed 10 bases, J shed 7 bases, and the junction held 10 bases outside the gene matches. Germline V gene data show CDR1 as MNHNS and CDR2 as SASEGT. In DNA, the CDR3 is TGTGCCAACAGGAAGAAACAGGGGGAGCAGTACTTC. Its protein is CANRKKQGEQYF.

The CDR3 coding sequence is TGTGCCAGCAGCCCCGGACGGGGCAATCTAGCGGAGACCCAGTACTTC. It codes for CASSPGRGNLAETQYF. The J gene is TRBJ2-5, the V gene TRBV4-2; D perhaps matches TRBD2 (6 bases). The CDR3 consists of 16 residues. Germline values: CDR1 LGHNA, CDR2 YNFKEQ. Trimming removed 4 bases at V and 5 bases at J, with 20 bases between.

This clone was seen only a few times. The chain combines TRBV4-3 with TRBJ2-1, with 8 bases matching TRBD2. This CDR3 region has 13 residues. Germline V lookup: CDR1 LGHNA, CDR2 YSLEER. Losses at the gene ends were 4 bases for V and 7 bases for J; bases not matched to a gene: 3. CDR3 DNA sequence: TGCGCCAGCAGCCGATCGGGGGGGAATGAGCAGTTCTTC. Translating it yields CASSRSGGNEQFF.

Here the CDR3 reads CASSLVPAGWNTEAFF. DNA for the CDR3: TGCGCCAGCAGCTTGGTACCGGCGGGGTGGAACACTGAAGCTTTCTTT. The chain recombines TRBV5-1 with TRBJ1-1; unclear D gene. The CDR3 covers 16 residues. Germline V gene lookup returns CDR1 SGHRS and CDR2 YFSETQ. Trimming removed 0 bases from V and 1 base from J, with 13 bases in between. The full variable domain, in which reference TRBV5-1 and TRBJ1-1 provide the parts outside the CDR3, is KAGVTQTPRYLIKTRGQQVTLSCSPISGHRSVSWYQQTPGQGLQFLFEYFSETQRNKGNFPGRFSGRQFSNSRSEMNVSTLELGDSALYLCASSLVPAGWNTEAFFGQGTRLTVV.

The CDR3 DNA reads as TGTGCCAGCAGCTTGGGGCCTAGCGGGAGGGATGAGCAGTTCTTC. Encoded protein: CASSLGPSGRDEQFF. V usage is TRBV5-4 and J usage is TRBJ2-1; 12 bases agree with TRBD2. Losses at the gene ends were 0 bases for V and 8 bases for J; bases not matched to a gene: 3. Germline V lookup: CDR1 SGHNT, CDR2 YYREEE (reference sequence). The CDR3 runs to 15 residues.

The chain joins TRBV7-2 to TRBJ1-2, with 8 nucleotides matching TRBD1. The trim removed 2 bases at V and 12 bases at J, leaving 5 bases unmatched. This CDR3 has 12 amino acids. CDR1 and CDR2 (germline): SGHTA, FQGNSA. CDR3 sequence reads: CASSLTQGADTF. The CDR3, as DNA: TGTGCCAGCAGCTTAACGCAGGGGGCTGACACCTTC.

This rearrangement joins TRBV7-3 to TRBJ1-2; 7 bases align to TRBD1. The CDR3 contains 14 residues. The V gene end was trimmed by 5 bases and the J gene end by 4 bases; junction bases not matched to a gene: 7. Germline V gene data show CDR1 as SGHTA and CDR2 as FQGTGA. The CDR3 is CASSPSGQVYGYTF. Written as DNA, the CDR3 is TGTGCCAGCAGCCCATCTGGACAGGTCTATGGCTACACCTTC.

The genes are TRBV5-1 and TRBJ1-2; a weak D match, TRBD1 (5 bases). The CDR3 is made up of 13 amino acids. The V gene's germline CDR1 is SGHRS and CDR2 YFSETQ. V was cut by 7 bases and J by 6 bases, with 16 bases left in between. The DNA for the CDR3 is TGCGCCAGCCGCCGGGACTTGAGCGATGGCTACACCTTC. As protein: CASRRDLSDGYTF. The full variable domain, its missing parts supplied by reference TRBV5-1 and TRBJ1-2, is KAGVTQTPRYLIKTRGQQVTLSCSPISGHRSVSWYQQTPGQGLQFLFEYFSETQRNKGNFPGRFSGRQFSNSRSEMNVSTLELGDSALYLCASRRDLSDGYTFGSGTRLTVV.

V usage is TRBV29-1 and J usage is TRBJ2-4; D is unresolved. The CDR3 spans 11 residues. From germline, CDR1 is SQVTM and CDR2 ANQGSEA. V gave up 7 bases and J gave up 8 bases, with 12 bases separating them. The CDR3 protein is CSGAAGYIQYF. The CDR3, as DNA: TGCAGCGGGGCAGCTGGATACATTCAGTACTTC.

The chain is built from TRBV27 and TRBJ1-2, with 10 bases identical to TRBD1. This CDR3 region has 18 residues. Per germline, CDR1 MNHEY and CDR2 SMNVEV (reference sequence). J was trimmed by 5 bases and V by 8 bases; bases with no gene match: 20. The CDR3 reads CASSFIQPGTGASYGYTF. The CDR3, as DNA: TGTGCCAGCTCCTTTATACAACCCGGGACAGGGGCTTCTTATGGCTACACCTTC.

The chain carries TRBV6-4 and TRBJ1-5; TRBD1 agrees at 7 bases. The CDR3 is 14 amino acids. CDR1 MRHNA and CDR2 SNTAGT come from the germline V gene. Trimming removed 6 bases from V and 9 bases from J; junction bases left unmatched: 11. CDR3 nucleotides: TGTGCCAGCAGCGGTAGACAGGGTGAGGGGCCCCAGCATTTT. Protein sequence: CASSGRQGEGPQHF.

This clone was picked up a small number of times. The gene calls are TRBV19 and TRBJ2-7; 7 nucleotides agree with TRBD1. The CDR3 has 13 residues. Germline V lookup: CDR1 LNHDA, CDR2 SQIVND (reference sequence). V gave up 2 bases and J gave up 5 bases; unmatched junction bases: 3. CDR3 bases: TGTGCCAGTAGTATAAACAGGGGCGACGAGCAGTACTTC. Protein sequence: CASSINRGDEQYF.

This sequence joins TRBV28 and TRBJ2-2, with TRBD2 matching 9 bases. CDR3 length: 15 amino acids. The germline V gene has CDR1 MDHEN and CDR2 SYDVKM. The V gene end was trimmed by 2 bases and the J gene end by 3 bases; junction bases not matched to a gene: 1. The CDR3 DNA reads as TGTGCCAGCAGTTTAGCGGGAGGGCACACCGGGGAGCTGTTTTTT. Amino acid sequence: CASSLAGGHTGELFF.

The V and J genes are TRBV2 and TRBJ2-7; TRBD1 is a possible D gene (6 bases). Trimming pared 7 bases from V and 7 bases from J, leaving 11 bases between. Germline CDR1 is SNHLY and CDR2 is FYNNEI. There are 11 residues in the CDR3. The CDR3 here is CASTGAYEQYF. The DNA for the CDR3 is TGTGCCAGCACAGGGGCGTATGAGCAGTACTTC.

The genes are TRBV19 and TRBJ2-1; D might be TRBD2 (5 bases). Germline V gene sequence: CDR1 LNHDA, CDR2 SQIVND (reference sequence). The V gene lost 3 bases and the J gene lost 7 bases, with 13 bases spanning the gap. This CDR3 is 14 amino acids long. CDR3 DNA: TGTGCCAGTAGTATTTCGGGATGGTGGAATGAGCAGTTCTTC. Translated, it gives CASSISGWWNEQFF.

The J gene is TRBJ2-2, the V gene TRBV19; tentatively, D is TRBD1 (6 bases). The CDR3 runs to 14 residues. Germline V gene sequence: CDR1 LNHDA, CDR2 SQIVND (reference sequence). Trimming took 4 bases from V and 6 from J, leaving 12 bases between them. The CDR3 spells CASSTYRVAGELFF. CDR3 nucleotides: TGTGCCAGTAGTACGTACAGGGTGGCCGGGGAGCTGTTTTTT.